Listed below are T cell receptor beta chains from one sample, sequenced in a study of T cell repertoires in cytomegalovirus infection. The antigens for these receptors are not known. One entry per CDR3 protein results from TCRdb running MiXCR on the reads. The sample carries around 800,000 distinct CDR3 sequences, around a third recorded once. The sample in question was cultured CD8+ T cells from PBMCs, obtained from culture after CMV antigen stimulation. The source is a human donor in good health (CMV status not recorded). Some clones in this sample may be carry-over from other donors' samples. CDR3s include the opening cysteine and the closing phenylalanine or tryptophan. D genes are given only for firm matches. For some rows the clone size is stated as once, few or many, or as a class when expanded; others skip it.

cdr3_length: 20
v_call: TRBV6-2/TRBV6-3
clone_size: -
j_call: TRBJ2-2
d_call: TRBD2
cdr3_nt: TGTGCCAGCAGTTACTCGAGGCCCTTTAGCGGGGGCGCGAACACCGGGGAGCTGTTTTTT
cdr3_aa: CASSYSRPFSGGANTGELFF

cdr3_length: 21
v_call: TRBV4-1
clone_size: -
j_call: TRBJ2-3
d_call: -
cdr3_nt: TGTGCCAGCAGCCACCCCGGCAGGGGGCTAGCGGTTCAAGCCCCGGCAGATACGCAGTATTTT
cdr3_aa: CASSHPGRGLAVQAPADTQYF

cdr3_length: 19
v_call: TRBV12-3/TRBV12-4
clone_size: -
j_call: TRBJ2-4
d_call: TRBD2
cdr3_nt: TGTGCCAGCAGCCCCCGGGTAGCGGGGGGAATTCTAGCCAAAAACATTCAGTACTTC
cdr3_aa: CASSPRVAGGILAKNIQYF

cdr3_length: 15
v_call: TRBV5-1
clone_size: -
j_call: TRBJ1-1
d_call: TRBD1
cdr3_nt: TGCGCCAGCAGCTTGGGAGGGACAGACAACACTGAAGCTTTCTTT
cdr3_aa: CASSLGGTDNTEAFF

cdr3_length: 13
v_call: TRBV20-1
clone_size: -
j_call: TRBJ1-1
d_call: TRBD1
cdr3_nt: TGCAGTGTCCGACAGGGACCAGGCACTGAAGCTTTCTTT
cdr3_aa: CSVRQGPGTEAFF

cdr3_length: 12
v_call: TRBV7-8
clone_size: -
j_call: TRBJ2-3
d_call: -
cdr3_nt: TGTGCCAGCAGCTCCGACACCAATACGCAGTATTTT
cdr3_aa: CASSSDTNTQYF

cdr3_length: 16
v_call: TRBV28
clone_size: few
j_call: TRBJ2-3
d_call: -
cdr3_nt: TGTGCCAGCAGCCTCCTTCGACAGACGCACCCAGATACGCAGTATTTT
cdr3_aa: CASSLLRQTHPDTQYF

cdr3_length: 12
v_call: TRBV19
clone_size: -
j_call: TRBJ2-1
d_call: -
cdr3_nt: TGTGCCAGTAGTATAAGGGCCCATGAGCAGTTCTTC
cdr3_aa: CASSIRAHEQFF

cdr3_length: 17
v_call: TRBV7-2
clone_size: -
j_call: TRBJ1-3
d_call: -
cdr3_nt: TGTGCCAGCTCCGAGGGGCCAGCTCGTAGCTCTGGAAACACCATATATTTT
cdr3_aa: CASSEGPARSSGNTIYF

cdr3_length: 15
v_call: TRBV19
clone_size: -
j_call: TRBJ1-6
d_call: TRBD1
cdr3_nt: TGTGCCAGTAAAGAATGGGACAGCTATAATTCACCCCTCCACTTT
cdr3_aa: CASKEWDSYNSPLHF

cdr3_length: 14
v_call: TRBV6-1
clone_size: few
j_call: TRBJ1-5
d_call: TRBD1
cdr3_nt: TGTGCCAGCAACCGACAGGGATCCAATCAGCCCCAGCATTTT
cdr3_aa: CASNRQGSNQPQHF

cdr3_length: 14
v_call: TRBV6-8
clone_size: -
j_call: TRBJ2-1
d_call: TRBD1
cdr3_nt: TGTGCCAGCATACCGGGACAGGGAAACAATGAGCAGTTCTTC
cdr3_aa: CASIPGQGNNEQFF

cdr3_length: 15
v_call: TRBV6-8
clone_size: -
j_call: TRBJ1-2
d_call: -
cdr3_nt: TGTGCCAGCAGTTACTCGACCCAGGGTAGCTATGGCTACACCTTC
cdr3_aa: CASSYSTQGSYGYTF

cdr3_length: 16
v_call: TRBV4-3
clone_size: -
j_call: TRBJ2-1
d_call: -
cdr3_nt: TGCGCCAGCAGCCTGGGCCGGCCCGGACAGTACAATGAGCAGTTCTTC
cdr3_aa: CASSLGRPGQYNEQFF

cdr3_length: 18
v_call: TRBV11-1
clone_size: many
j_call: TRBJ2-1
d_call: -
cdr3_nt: TGTGCCAGCAGCCCCTGGCGGGGGCGTCCGGCCTCCTACAATGAGCAGTTCTTC
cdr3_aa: CASSPWRGRPASYNEQFF

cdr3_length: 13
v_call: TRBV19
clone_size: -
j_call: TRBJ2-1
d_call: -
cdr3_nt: TGTGCCAGTAGTATATTCGGGGACAATGAGCAGTTCTTC
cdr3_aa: CASSIFGDNEQFF

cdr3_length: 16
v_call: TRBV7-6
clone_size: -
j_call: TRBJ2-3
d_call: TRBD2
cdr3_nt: TGTGCCAGCAGCTCCGTAGCGGGGGCCGGTACAGATACGCAGTATTTT
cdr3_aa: CASSSVAGAGTDTQYF

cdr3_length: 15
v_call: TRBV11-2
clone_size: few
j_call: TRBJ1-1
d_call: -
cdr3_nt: TGTGCCAGCAGCTCCCGGTACAGGGAGACCACTGAAGCTTTCTTT
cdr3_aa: CASSSRYRETTEAFF

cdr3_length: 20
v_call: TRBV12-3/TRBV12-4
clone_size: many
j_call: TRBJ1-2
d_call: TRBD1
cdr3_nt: TGTGCCAGCAGTTTAGTACAGCGTTTGCGGCCAGGGGGCTCCAGCTATGGCTACACCTTC
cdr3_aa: CASSLVQRLRPGGSSYGYTF

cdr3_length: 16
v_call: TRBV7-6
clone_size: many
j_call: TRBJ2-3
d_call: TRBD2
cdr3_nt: TGTGCCAGCAGCTTAGCCGGGACTAGCTACACAGATACGCAGTATTTT
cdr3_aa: CASSLAGTSYTDTQYF

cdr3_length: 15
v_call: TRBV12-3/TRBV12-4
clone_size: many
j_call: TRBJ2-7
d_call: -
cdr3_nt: TGTGCCAGCAGTTTTATCGGTGCGAGCTCCTACGAGCAGTACTTC
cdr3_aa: CASSFIGASSYEQYF

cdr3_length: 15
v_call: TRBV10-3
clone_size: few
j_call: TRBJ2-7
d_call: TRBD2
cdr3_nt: TGCGCCATCGGGGGGAGCAATCCAAACACCTACGAGCAGTACTTC
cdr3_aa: CAIGGSNPNTYEQYF

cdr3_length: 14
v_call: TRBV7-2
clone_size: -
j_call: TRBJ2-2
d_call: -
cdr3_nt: TGTGCCAGCAGCTTCCGGGTCTACACCGGGGAGCTGTTTTTT
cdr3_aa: CASSFRVYTGELFF

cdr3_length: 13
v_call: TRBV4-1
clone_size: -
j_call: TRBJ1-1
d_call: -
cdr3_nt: TGCGCCAGCAGCCAAGTGGAGGGCCAGGAAGCTTTCTTT
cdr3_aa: CASSQVEGQEAFF

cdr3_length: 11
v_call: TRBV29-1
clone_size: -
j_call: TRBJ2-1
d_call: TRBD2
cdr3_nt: TGCAGCGTTACTAGCGGGGCTGAGCAGTTCTTC
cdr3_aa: CSVTSGAEQFF

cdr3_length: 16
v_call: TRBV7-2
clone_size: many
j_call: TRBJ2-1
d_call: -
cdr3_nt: TGTGCCAGCAGCACCTCAGGGAACCCCTCCTACAATGAGCAGTTCTTC
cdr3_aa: CASSTSGNPSYNEQFF

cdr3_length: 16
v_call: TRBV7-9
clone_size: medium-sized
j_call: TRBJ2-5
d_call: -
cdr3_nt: TGTGCCAGCAGCTCCACAGGGTACAAGTCGGAAGAGACCCAGTACTTC
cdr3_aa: CASSSTGYKSEETQYF

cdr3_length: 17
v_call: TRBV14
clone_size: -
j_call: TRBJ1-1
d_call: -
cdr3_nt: TGTGCCAGCAGCCAAGATTGGGCAGTCCCTGGAAACACTGAAGCTTTCTTT
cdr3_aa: CASSQDWAVPGNTEAFF

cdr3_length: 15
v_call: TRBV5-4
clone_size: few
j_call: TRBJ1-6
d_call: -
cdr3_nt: TGTGCCAGCAGCTTGGGTCAACCGGGTGGCTCACCCCTCCACTTT
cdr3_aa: CASSLGQPGGSPLHF

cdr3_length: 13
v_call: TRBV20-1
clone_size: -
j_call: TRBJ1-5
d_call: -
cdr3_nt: TGCAGTGCTAGAGGGAGGGAGAATCAGCCCCAGCATTTT
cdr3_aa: CSARGRENQPQHF

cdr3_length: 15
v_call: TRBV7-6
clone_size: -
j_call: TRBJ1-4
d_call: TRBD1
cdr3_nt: TGTGCCAGCAGCTCGGGACAGGCGATCAATGAAAAACTGTTTTTT
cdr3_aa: CASSSGQAINEKLFF

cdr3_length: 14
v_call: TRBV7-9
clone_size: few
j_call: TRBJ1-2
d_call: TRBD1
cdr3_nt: TGTGCCAGCAGTTTCGGACAGGGCCGAGGCGGCTACACCTTC
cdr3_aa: CASSFGQGRGGYTF

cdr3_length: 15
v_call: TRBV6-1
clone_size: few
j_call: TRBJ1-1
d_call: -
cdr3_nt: TGTGCCAGCAGTCTAACAACCTGGAGGGCCACTGAAGCTTTCTTT
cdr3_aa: CASSLTTWRATEAFF

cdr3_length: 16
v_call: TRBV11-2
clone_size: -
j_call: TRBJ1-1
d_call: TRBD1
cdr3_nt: TGTGCCAGCAGCTTAGAACCCCGACAGGGACGAACTGAAGCTTTCTTT
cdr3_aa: CASSLEPRQGRTEAFF

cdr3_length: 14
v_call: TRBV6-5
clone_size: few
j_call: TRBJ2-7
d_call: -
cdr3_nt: TGTGCCAGCAGTACCGGGCAAGATAATTACGAGCAGTACTTC
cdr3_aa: CASSTGQDNYEQYF

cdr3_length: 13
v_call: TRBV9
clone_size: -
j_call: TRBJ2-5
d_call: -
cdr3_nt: TGTGCCTACCCAGGGGGGGGCCAAGAGACCCAGTACTTC
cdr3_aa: CAYPGGGQETQYF

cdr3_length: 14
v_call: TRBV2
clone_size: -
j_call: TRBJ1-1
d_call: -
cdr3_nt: TGTGCCAGCAGTGAGAGGGAGGGGTACACTGAAGCTTTCTTT
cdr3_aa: CASSEREGYTEAFF

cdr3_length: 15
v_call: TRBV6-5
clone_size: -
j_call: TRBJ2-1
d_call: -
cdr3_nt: TGTGCCAGCAGTTACTCGATCCGGGGGTACAATGAGCAGTTCTTC
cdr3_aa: CASSYSIRGYNEQFF

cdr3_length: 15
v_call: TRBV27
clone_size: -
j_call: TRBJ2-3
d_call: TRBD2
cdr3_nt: TGTGCCAGCAGTCCTCTACCGACTAGCGGTTATACGCAGTATTTT
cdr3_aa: CASSPLPTSGYTQYF

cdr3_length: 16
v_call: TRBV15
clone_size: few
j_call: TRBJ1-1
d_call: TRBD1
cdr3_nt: TGTGCCACCAGCCCAGAGTGGTACAGGGGTACGACTGAAGCTTTCTTT
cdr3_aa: CATSPEWYRGTTEAFF

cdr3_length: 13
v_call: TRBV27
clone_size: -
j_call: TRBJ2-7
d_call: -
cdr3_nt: TGTGCCAGCAGGAGGGGGAGGTTCGACGAGCAGTACTTC
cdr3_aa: CASRRGRFDEQYF

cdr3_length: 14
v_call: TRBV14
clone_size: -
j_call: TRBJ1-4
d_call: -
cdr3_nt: TGTGCCAGCAGCCAAGATCTGGGGGAAGAAAAACTGTTTTTT
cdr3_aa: CASSQDLGEEKLFF

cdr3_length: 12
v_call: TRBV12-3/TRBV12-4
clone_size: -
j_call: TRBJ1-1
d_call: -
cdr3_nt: TGTGCCAGCAGTTCAGGGCGGATTGAAGCTTTCTTT
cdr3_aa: CASSSGRIEAFF

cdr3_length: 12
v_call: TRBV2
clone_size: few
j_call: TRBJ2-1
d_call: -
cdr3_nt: TGTGCCAGCACAACCGAAAACAATGAGCAGTTCTTC
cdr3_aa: CASTTENNEQFF

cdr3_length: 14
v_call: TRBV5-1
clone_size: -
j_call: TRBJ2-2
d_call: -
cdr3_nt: TGCGCCAGCAGCTTGGTCCCGGCCGCCGGGGAGCTGTTTTTT
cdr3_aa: CASSLVPAAGELFF

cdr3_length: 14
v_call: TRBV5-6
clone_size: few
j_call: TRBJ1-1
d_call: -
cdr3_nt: TGTGCCAGCAGCTGGCTCGGGGGGAAGGCTGAAGCTTTCTTT
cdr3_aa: CASSWLGGKAEAFF

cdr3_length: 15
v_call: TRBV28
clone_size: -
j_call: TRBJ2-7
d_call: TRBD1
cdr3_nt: TGTGCCAGCAGTAGGCACTACGACAGGGGCTACGAGCAGTACTTC
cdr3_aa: CASSRHYDRGYEQYF

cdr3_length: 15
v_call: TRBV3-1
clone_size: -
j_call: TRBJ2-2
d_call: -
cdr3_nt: TGTGCCAGCCGGCTAGTGGGGGCCGAGAGCGGGGAGCTGTTTTTT
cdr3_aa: CASRLVGAESGELFF

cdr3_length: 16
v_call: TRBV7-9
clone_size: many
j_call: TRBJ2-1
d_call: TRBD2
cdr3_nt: TGTGCCAGCAGCACTAGCGGAGATAGCTCCTACAATGAGCAGTTCTTC
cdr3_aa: CASSTSGDSSYNEQFF

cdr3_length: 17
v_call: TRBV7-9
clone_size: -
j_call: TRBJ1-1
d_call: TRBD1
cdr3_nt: TGTGCCAGCAGCCCCCAGGGGGCCCATCTAGGGGACACTGAAGCTTTCTTT
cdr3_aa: CASSPQGAHLGDTEAFF

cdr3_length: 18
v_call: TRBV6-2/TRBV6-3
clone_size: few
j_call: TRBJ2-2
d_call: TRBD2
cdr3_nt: TGTGCCAGCAACATACCCTGGACTGGCGGGGGGGCGGTCGGGGAGCTGTTTTTT
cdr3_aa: CASNIPWTGGGAVGELFF

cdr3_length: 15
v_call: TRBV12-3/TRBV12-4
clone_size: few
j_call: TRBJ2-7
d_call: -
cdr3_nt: TGTGCCAGCAGTCCCCGGGGGACCCCGAGATACGAGCAGTACTTC
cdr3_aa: CASSPRGTPRYEQYF

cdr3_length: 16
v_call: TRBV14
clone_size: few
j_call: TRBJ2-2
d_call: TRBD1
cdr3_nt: TGTGCCAGCAGCCAGCCGGGACAGGATGAGACCGGGGAGCTGTTTTTT
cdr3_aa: CASSQPGQDETGELFF

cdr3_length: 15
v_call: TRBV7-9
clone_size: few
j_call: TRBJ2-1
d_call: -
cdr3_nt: TGTGCCAGCAGCTCAAGGGTAGCGCCCTACAATGAGCAGTTCTTC
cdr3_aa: CASSSRVAPYNEQFF

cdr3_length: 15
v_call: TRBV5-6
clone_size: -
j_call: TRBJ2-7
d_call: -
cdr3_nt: TGTGCCAGCAGCCGGGTGTCGGGTCTAACCTACGAGCAGTACTTC
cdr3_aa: CASSRVSGLTYEQYF

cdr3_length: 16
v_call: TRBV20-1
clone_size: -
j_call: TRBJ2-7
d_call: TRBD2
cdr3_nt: TGCAGTGCTAGAGACGTTCTAGCGGGGGGTCCCTACGAGCAGTACTTC
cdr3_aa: CSARDVLAGGPYEQYF

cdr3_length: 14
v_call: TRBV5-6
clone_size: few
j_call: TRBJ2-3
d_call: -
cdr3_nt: TGTGCCAGCAGCTTGGACAGGGTTGGGGATACGCAGTATTTT
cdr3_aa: CASSLDRVGDTQYF

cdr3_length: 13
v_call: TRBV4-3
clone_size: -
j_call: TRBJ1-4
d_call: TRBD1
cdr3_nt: TGCGCCAGCAGCCGAGGGACAGCGGAAAAACTGTTTTTT
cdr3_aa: CASSRGTAEKLFF

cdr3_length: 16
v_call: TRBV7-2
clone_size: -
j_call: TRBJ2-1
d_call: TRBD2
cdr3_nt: TGTGCCAGCAGCTACCTACTAGCGGGGGGAGGCAATGAGCAGTTCTTC
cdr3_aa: CASSYLLAGGGNEQFF

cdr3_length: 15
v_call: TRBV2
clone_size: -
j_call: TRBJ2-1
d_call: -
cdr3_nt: TGTGCCACTTCCCTAACACCCGATGACTACAATGAGCAGTTCTTC
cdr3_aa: CATSLTPDDYNEQFF